The sequence of this T cell receptor beta chain was determined in a study of blood T cell repertoires in COVID-19 (dated by TCRdb to the early 2020s). Regarding the complete study: Samples covering the acute and convalescent phases of COVID-19 were provided by collaborators in the United States, Italy and Spain. The dataset comprised deeply sampled blood TCRbeta repertoires from subjects exposed to, actively infected with, or recovered from COVID-19. The prospective study material was composed of cDNA or gDNA derived from T cells, B-cell-depleted T cells, or PBMCs. Sample metadata almost always included a de-identified subject ID, COVID-19 status, age in years and sex. The repertoires were made available in a free public database intended to serve as a resource for research on the immune response to SARS-CoV-2. Where available, HLA class I and class II types were obtained from metadata supplied by the sample provider rather than from assay-based typing. The samples were drawn from the first 160 participants of the ongoing ImmuneRACE study and from about 1,200 subjects provided by 6 global collaborators.

The immunoSEQ Assay, a bias-controlled multiplex PCR, was used to amplify TCRbeta CDR3 regions from genomic DNA. Under the source paper's analysis protocol: The number of nucleated cells in each sample was estimated by amplification of reference gene primers within the assay. To quantify the absolute abundance of each unique TCRbeta CDR3 rearrangement, sequence reads were collapsed and filtered. For each sample, productive Simpson clonality was calculated by taking the square root of Simpson's diversity index across productive rearrangements. As stored in TCRdb, this immuneACCESS dataset retains in-frame rearrangements with V and J assigned. A fraction of the clones does not appear; measured against another copy, unresolved V genes explain less than half of the discrepancy, and the remainder lacks a known reason. Clone size and V and J calls were adopted from that table, with D and trimming inferred from the DNA. For this sample the table gives around 200,000 clones, of which about 90% were detected only once. Of the sample, about an eighth is held by the ten largest clones.

Results the study describes overall, beyond this receptor: The quantity of clinical and demographic metadata differed by source and by participant and was supplied without curation.

A remark on this clone: This clone's antigen is unknown. No much larger clonotype is one base removed from it; base qualities were not supplied.

A second Seattle source provided samples from volunteer blood donors who had recovered from COVID-19. Each collaborating institution followed its own protocols to collect whole blood in K2EDTA tubes. Collaborator samples were shipped for TCRbeta analysis as frozen whole blood, isolated PBMCs, or DNA extracted from either sample type. From the cysteine up to the phenylalanine, the CDR3 has a length of 15 residues. Only the CDR3 DNA is retained, 45 bases long and in frame from the first base. V and J lose 0 bases and 6 bases, and a span of 18 bases separates them. The germline V gene (reference sequence) supplies CDR1 GTSNPN and CDR2 SVGIG.

Recombination linked TRBV30 to TRBJ2-7, with a tentative D gene TRBD1 over 6 matching bases. The sequence derives from a young woman who had recovered from COVID-19. Sequenced input: peripheral blood. CDR3 reads: CAWSVAGRGRSEQYF. The DNA sequence follows: TGTGCCTGGAGTGTGGCGGGCAGGGGAAGGTCCGAGCAGTACTTC.